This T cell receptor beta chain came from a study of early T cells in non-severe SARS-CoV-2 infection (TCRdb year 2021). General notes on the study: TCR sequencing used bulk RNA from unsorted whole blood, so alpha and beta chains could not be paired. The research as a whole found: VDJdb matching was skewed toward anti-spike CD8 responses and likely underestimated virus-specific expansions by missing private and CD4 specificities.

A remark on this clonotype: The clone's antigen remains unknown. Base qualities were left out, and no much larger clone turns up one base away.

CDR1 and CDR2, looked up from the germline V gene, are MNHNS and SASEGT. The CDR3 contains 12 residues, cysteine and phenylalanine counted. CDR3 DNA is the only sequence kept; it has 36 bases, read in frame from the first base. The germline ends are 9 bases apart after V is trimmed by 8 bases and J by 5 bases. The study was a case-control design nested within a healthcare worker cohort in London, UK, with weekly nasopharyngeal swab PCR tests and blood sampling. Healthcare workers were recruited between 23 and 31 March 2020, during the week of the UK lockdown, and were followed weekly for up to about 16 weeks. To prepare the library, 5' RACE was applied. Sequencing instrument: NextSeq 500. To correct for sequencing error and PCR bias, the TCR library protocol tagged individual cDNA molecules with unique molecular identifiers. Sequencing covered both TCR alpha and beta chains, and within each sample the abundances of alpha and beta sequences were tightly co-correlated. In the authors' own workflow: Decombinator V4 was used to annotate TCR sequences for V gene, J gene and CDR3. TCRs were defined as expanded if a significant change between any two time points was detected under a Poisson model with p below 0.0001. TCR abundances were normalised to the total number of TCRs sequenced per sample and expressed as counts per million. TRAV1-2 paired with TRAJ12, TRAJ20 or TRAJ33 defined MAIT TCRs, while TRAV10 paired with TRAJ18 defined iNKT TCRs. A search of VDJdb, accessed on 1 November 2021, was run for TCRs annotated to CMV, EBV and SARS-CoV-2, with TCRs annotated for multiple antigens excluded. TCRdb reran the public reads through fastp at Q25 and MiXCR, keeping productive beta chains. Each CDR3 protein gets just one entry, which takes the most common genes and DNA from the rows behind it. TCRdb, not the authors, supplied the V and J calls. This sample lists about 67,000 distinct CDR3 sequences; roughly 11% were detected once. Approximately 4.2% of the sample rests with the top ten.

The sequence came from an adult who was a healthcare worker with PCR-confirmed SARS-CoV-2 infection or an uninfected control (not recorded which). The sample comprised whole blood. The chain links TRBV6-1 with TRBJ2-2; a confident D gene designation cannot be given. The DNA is TGTGCCAGCGACGAAGGGACCGGGGAGCTGTTTTTT. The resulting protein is CASDEGTGELFF.